The next 28 T cell receptor beta chains were all read from a single sample in a study of CD8 T cells in Susac syndrome. Random hexamers were used to reverse transcribe an amount of roughly 0.45 to 1 ug RNA. Via MiXCR, TCRdb re-called the immunoSEQ multiplex PCR reads, giving one row per CDR3 protein. The data show approximately 210,000 distinct CDR3 sequences, approximately 95% seen once. The sequenced sample was CD4+ T cells from PBMCs. Receptors were obtained from a human donor with multiple sclerosis.

The J gene is TRBJ1-1, the V gene TRBV20-1; D not certain. The V end lost 3 bases, the J end lost 1 base, and 6 bases lay between the germline ends. CDR3 size: 12 residues. Germline CDR1 is DFQATT and CDR2 is SNEGSKA (reference sequence). The CDR3 is CSARWRNTEAFF. DNA for the CDR3: TGCAGTGCTAGGTGGAGGAACACTGAAGCTTTCTTT.

This clonotype was counted once. J is TRBJ2-3 and V is TRBV3-1; TRBD2 matches at 15 bases. This CDR3 has 17 amino acids. The germline CDR1 and CDR2 sequences are LGHDT and YNNKEL (reference sequence). V shed 4 bases, J shed 6 bases, and the junction held 8 bases outside the gene matches. CDR3 coding DNA: TGTGCCAGCAGCCGCGGGACTAGCGGGAGGAGGTCGGATACGCAGTATTTT. Translating it yields CASSRGTSGRRSDTQYF.

V gene TRBV30 combines with J gene TRBJ2-7, with 10 bases matching TRBD2. The CDR3 length is 15 residues. The V gene's germline CDR1 is GTSNPN and CDR2 SVGIG (reference sequence). Losses at the gene ends were 7 bases for V and 4 bases for J; bases not matched to a gene: 13. CDR3 coding DNA: TGTGCCTCAAGGTGGGAAGCGGGAGGGCCGTACGAGCAGTACTTC. Translation gives CASRWEAGGPYEQYF.

The V gene is TRBV20-1, the J gene TRBJ2-7, with D possibly TRBD1 on 5 matching bases. V was trimmed by 3 bases and J by 4 bases, leaving 10 bases between them. This CDR3 is built from 12 residues. Germline CDR1 and CDR2: DFQATT and SNEGSKA (reference sequence). CDR3 amino acids: CSARGQAYEQYF. The CDR3 nucleotides read TGCAGTGCTAGGGGGCAGGCGTACGAGCAGTACTTC.

This clonotype showed up just once. The chain carries TRBV5-6 and TRBJ1-5; unclear D gene. The CDR3 is made up of 12 amino acids. CDR1 is SGHDT and CDR2 is YYEEEE in the germline V gene. The V gene lost 3 bases and the J gene lost 5 bases, with 6 bases spanning the gap. Here the CDR3 reads CASSSQDQPQHF. Written as DNA, the CDR3 is TGTGCCAGCAGCTCGCAAGATCAGCCCCAGCATTTT.

This chain joins TRBV18 and TRBJ1-1; D gene unclear. V lost 2 bases to trimming and J lost 0 bases, with 4 bases between them. Germline CDR1 is KGHSH and CDR2 is LQKENI. The CDR3 spans 13 residues. The CDR3 reads CASSPGVNTEAFF. Here the CDR3 DNA reads TGTGCCAGCTCACCAGGTGTGAACACTGAAGCTTTCTTT.

This clonotype was found once. The chain carries TRBV9 and TRBJ2-2; D perhaps matches TRBD2 (6 bases). The V end lost 4 bases, the J end lost 6 bases, and 16 bases lay between the germline ends. The germline CDR1 and CDR2 sequences are SGDLS and YYNGEE. The length of the CDR3 is 15 residues. CDR3 sequence: CASSPRDSIAGELFF. In nucleotides, the CDR3 is TGTGCCAGCAGCCCTAGGGACTCGATAGCCGGGGAGCTGTTTTTT.

V gene TRBV27 combines with J gene TRBJ2-6; 9 bases are shared with TRBD1. CDR1 is MNHEY, CDR2 SMNVEV, per germline (reference sequence). The J segment lost 0 bases and the V segment lost 4 bases, leaving 13 bases of the junction unmatched. This CDR3 has 20 residues. The DNA of the CDR3 is TGTGCCAGCAGTTCACCAGCCTTGACAGGGGGACACTCTGGGGCCAACGTCCTGACTTTC. This gives the protein CASSSPALTGGHSGANVLTF.

The V and J genes are TRBV3-1 and TRBJ2-1, with TRBD2 matching 13 bases. V shed 5 bases, J shed 7 bases, and the junction held 5 bases outside the gene matches. Germline V CDR1 and CDR2: LGHDT, YNNKEL (reference sequence). CDR3 size: 15 residues. CDR3 in amino acids: CASSTRTSGRNEQFF. The CDR3 DNA is TGTGCCAGCAGCACGCGGACTAGCGGGAGAAATGAGCAGTTCTTC.

The rearrangement joins TRBV7-2 to TRBJ2-1; 10 bases agree with TRBD1. The CDR3 covers 15 residues. Trimming cost V 5 bases and J 5 bases; bases outside gene matches: 6. From germline, CDR1 is SGHTA and CDR2 FQGNSA. The CDR3: CASSETGGINNEQFF. Here the CDR3 DNA reads TGTGCCAGCAGCGAGACAGGGGGCATTAACAATGAGCAGTTCTTC. Together with reference TRBV7-2 and TRBJ2-1, the CDR3 gives the full variable domain: GAGVSQSPSNKVTEKGKDVELRCDPISGHTALYWYRQSLGQGLEFLIYFQGNSAPDKSGLPSDRFSAERTGGSVSTLTIQRTQQEDSAVYLCASSETGGINNEQFFGPGTRLTVL.

The chain recombines TRBV7-9 with TRBJ2-5, with D unclear. The V end lost 2 bases, the J end lost 4 bases, and 11 bases lay between the germline ends. CDR1 and CDR2 (germline): SEHNR, FQNEAQ (reference sequence). There are 14 residues in the CDR3. The CDR3 region is CASSLIPARETQYF. As DNA, the CDR3 is TGTGCCAGCAGCTTAATCCCCGCCAGAGAGACCCAGTACTTC.

The chain recombines TRBV30 with TRBJ2-1; D may be TRBD1 or TRBD2 (5 bases each). This CDR3 comprises 12 residues. V lost 8 bases and J 3 bases, leaving 11 bases between the germline ends. Germline V lookup: CDR1 GTSNPN, CDR2 SVGIG (reference sequence). The CDR3 coding sequence is TGTGCCCACGGGGACGGCTACAATGAGCAGTTCTTC. It is translated as CAHGDGYNEQFF. Looking up the rest from reference TRBV30 and TRBJ2-1 gives the full variable domain: SQTIHQWPATLVQPVGSPLSLECTVEGTSNPNLYWYRQAAGRGLQLLFYSVGIGQISSEVPQNLSASRPQDRQFILSSKKLLLSDSGFYLCAHGDGYNEQFFGPGTRLTVL.

The chain is built from TRBV28 and TRBJ1-1; a possible D gene is TRBD1 (5 bases). V lost 6 bases, J lost 1 base, and 15 bases lay in between. The germline V gene encodes CDR1 MDHEN and CDR2 SYDVKM. The CDR3 covers 15 residues. The CDR3 DNA reads as TGTGCCAGCAGGCTGCCGGCCGGGGCGAACACTGAAGCTTTCTTT. Translation: CASRLPAGANTEAFF.

The J gene is TRBJ1-1, the V gene TRBV27; no clear D gene. This CDR3 spans 15 amino acids. Germline V CDR1 and CDR2: MNHEY, SMNVEV (reference sequence). The V gene lost 1 base and the J gene lost 1 base, with 10 bases spanning the gap. The CDR3 DNA reads as TGTGCCAGCAGTTTATATGGGGTGGGGAACACTGAAGCTTTCTTT. Translation: CASSLYGVGNTEAFF.

This clonotype was seen just once. The chain has TRBV5-1 and TRBJ1-4, with 9 nucleotides matching TRBD1. CDR1 is SGHRS and CDR2 is YFSETQ in the germline V gene. The CDR3 is made up of 14 amino acids. With 4 bases clipped from V and 6 bases from J, the junction kept 4 bases outside the gene matches. CDR3 sequence reads: CASSRRDRDEKLFF. CDR3 DNA sequence: TGCGCCAGCAGCCGGCGGGACAGGGATGAAAAACTGTTTTTT.

This clonotype was counted once. The chain recombines TRBV5-1 with TRBJ2-7, with D possibly being TRBD1 (6 bases). Germline values: CDR1 SGHRS, CDR2 YFSETQ. The CDR3 covers 14 residues. V was shortened by 0 bases and J by 6 bases, with 13 bases between the two germline ends. Written as DNA, the CDR3 is TGCGCCAGCAGCTTGGACAGGGCGTTAGGCGAGCAGTACTTC. Protein sequence: CASSLDRALGEQYF. The full variable domain, in which reference TRBV5-1 and TRBJ2-7 provide the parts outside the CDR3, is KAGVTQTPRYLIKTRGQQVTLSCSPISGHRSVSWYQQTPGQGLQFLFEYFSETQRNKGNFPGRFSGRQFSNSRSEMNVSTLELGDSALYLCASSLDRALGEQYFGPGTRLTVT.

The chain employs TRBV28 and TRBJ2-5; D is ambiguous. CDR1 and CDR2 from the germline V gene are MDHEN and SYDVKM. Trimming removed 7 bases from V and 0 bases from J, with 6 bases in between. There are 12 residues in the CDR3. CDR3 bases: TGTGCCAGCACCTCGTACCAAGAGACCCAGTACTTC. It is translated as CASTSYQETQYF. Supplemented by reference TRBV28 and TRBJ2-5, the full variable domain reads DVKVTQSSRYLVKRTGEKVFLECVQDMDHENMFWYRQDPGLGLRLIYFSYDVKMKEKGDIPEGYSVSREKKERFSLILESASTNQTSMYLCASTSYQETQYFGPGTRLLVL.

J is TRBJ1-5 and V is TRBV19; maybe TRBD1 (6 bases). Germline assignment: CDR1 LNHDA and CDR2 SQIVND (reference sequence). This CDR3 has 16 amino acids. Trimming stripped 5 bases from V and 0 bases from J, with 14 bases between. The CDR3 sequence: CASSFRGSYSNQPQHF. The CDR3 region has the DNA TGTGCCAGTAGTTTCAGGGGATCTTATAGCAATCAGCCCCAGCATTTT.

The chain recombines TRBV5-1 with TRBJ2-1; tentative D call: TRBD1 (6 bases). Deletions cut 4 bases from V and 9 bases from J, with 14 bases between. The CDR3 has 13 residues. Germline V gene data show CDR1 as SGHRS and CDR2 as YFSETQ. The DNA of the CDR3 is TGCGCCAGCAGCACTCCCGGGACACCTGAGCAGTTCTTC. It translates to CASSTPGTPEQFF.

The chain has TRBV7-9 and TRBJ1-2, with D possibly TRBD1 on 6 matching bases. Trimming cost V 7 bases and J 4 bases, with 22 bases left between them. CDR1 is SEHNR, CDR2 FQNEAQ, per germline (reference sequence). CDR3 length equals 16 residues. The CDR3 region is CASTTTGSGAFYGYTF. In DNA form, the CDR3 reads TGTGCCAGCACCACCACAGGGTCAGGAGCGTTCTATGGCTACACCTTC.

This chain joins TRBV19 and TRBJ2-3, with 9 bases lining up with TRBD2. The V segment lost 7 bases and the J segment 4 bases; nucleotides outside the gene matches: 6. There are 14 residues in the CDR3. Germline V gene lookup returns CDR1 LNHDA and CDR2 SQIVND (reference sequence). CDR3 protein: CASKQRGASDTQYF. The CDR3 DNA sequence: TGTGCCAGTAAACAGCGGGGGGCCTCAGATACGCAGTATTTT.

The chain uses TRBV20-1 and TRBJ1-1; TRBD1 matches at 7 bases. Germline V gives CDR1 DFQATT, CDR2 SNEGSKA (reference sequence). CDR3 size: 15 residues. Germline trimming cut 0 bases from V and 4 bases from J; bases unmatched to any gene: 8. The CDR3 loop is CSAREPRQGTTEAFF. CDR3 sequence (DNA): TGCAGTGCTAGAGAACCGAGACAGGGTACCACTGAAGCTTTCTTT.

V usage is TRBV5-4 and J usage is TRBJ2-6; D unclear. Germline values: CDR1 SGHNT, CDR2 YYREEE (reference sequence). The V gene lost 0 bases and the J gene lost 1 base, with 11 bases spanning the gap. The CDR3 totals 17 residues. The CDR3, as DNA: TGTGCCAGCAGCTTGGTACAGTACAGTTCTGGGGCCAACGTCCTGACTTTC. Translation: CASSLVQYSSGANVLTF.

This chain links TRBV3-1 with TRBJ1-5; D is possibly TRBD1 (5 bases). In germline, CDR1 is LGHDT, CDR2 YNNKEL (reference sequence). The germline V and J ends were trimmed by 0 bases and 1 base, with 10 bases remaining between them. This CDR3 has 16 amino acids. CDR3 region: CASSQDQGRSNQPQHF. In DNA form, the CDR3 reads TGTGCCAGCAGCCAAGATCAGGGTCGCAGCAATCAGCCCCAGCATTTT.

The V call is TRBV4-2, the J call TRBJ2-7; D might be TRBD1 or TRBD2, each matching 5 bases. The CDR3 covers 13 residues. Per the germline V gene, CDR1 is LGHNA and CDR2 is YNFKEQ. Trimming cost V 6 bases and J 6 bases, with 15 bases left between them. This CDR3 reads CASRMGPITEQYF. The CDR3 region has the DNA TGTGCCAGCAGGATGGGACCGATAACCGAGCAGTACTTC.

The gene calls are TRBV28 and TRBJ2-1; 8 positions agree with TRBD2. Germline V gene sequence: CDR1 MDHEN, CDR2 SYDVKM. The J segment lost 7 bases and the V segment lost 7 bases, leaving 12 bases of the junction unmatched. This CDR3 spans 15 amino acids. The CDR3, as DNA: TGTGCCAGCACCCGGCCCGCGGGAGGAACGAATGAGCAGTTCTTC. Translating it yields CASTRPAGGTNEQFF.

The chain carries TRBV20-1 and TRBJ2-1; D tentatively fits TRBD1 or TRBD2 (6 bases each). This CDR3 spans 14 amino acids. CDR1 is DFQATT, CDR2 SNEGSKA, per germline (reference sequence). V was cut by 6 bases and J by 0 bases, with 12 bases left in between. The DNA of the CDR3 is TGCAGTGCCCAAGGGGGGAGCTCCTACAATGAGCAGTTCTTC. Protein product: CSAQGGSSYNEQFF.

The chain employs TRBV6-5 and TRBJ1-1; 7 nucleotides align to TRBD1. Germline loops: CDR1 MNHEY, CDR2 SVGAGI. V gave up 2 bases and J gave up 5 bases; unmatched junction bases: 14. This CDR3 spans 17 amino acids. The DNA for the CDR3 is TGTGCCAGCAGTTACCGATACGGGAGAGACAGGGTAACTGAAGCTTTCTTT. Protein sequence: CASSYRYGRDRVTEAFF.